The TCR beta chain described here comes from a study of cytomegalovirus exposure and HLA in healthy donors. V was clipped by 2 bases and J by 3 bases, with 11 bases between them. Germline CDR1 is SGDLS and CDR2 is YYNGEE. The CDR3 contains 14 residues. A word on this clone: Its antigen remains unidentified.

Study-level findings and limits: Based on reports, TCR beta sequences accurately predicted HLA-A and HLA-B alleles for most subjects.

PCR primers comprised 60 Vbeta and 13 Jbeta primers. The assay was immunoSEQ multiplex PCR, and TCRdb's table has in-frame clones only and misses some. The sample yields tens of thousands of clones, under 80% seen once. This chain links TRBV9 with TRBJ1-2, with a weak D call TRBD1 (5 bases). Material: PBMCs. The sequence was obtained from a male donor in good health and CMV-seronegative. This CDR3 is CASSVQGKDYGYTF. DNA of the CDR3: TGTGCCAGCAGCGTTCAGGGAAAGGACTATGGCTACACCTTC.